One sample yielded the 32 T cell receptor beta chains listed below, sequenced in a study of long-term antiretroviral therapy in people with HIV. This was the immunoSEQ v3.0 assay at survey level. Assay: immunoSEQ multiplex PCR; the TCRdb copy retains only in-frame clones and omits some. Of 20,000 to 25,000 clones in the sample, 80% to 85% were seen once. The material sequenced was unsorted PBMCs, taken 1.2 years after starting antiretroviral therapy. All receptors come from a woman in her 40s with HIV.

V gene TRBV7-8 combines with J gene TRBJ1-1; D possibly corresponds to TRBD1 (5 bases). Per the germline V gene, CDR1 is SGHVS and CDR2 is FQNEAQ. CDR3 length: 15 amino acids. Deletions cut 5 bases from V and 4 bases from J, with 17 bases between. CDR3 amino acids: CASSLSRVKGTEAFF. DNA of the CDR3: TGTGCCAGCAGCCTCTCCAGGGTAAAGGGCACTGAAGCTTTCTTT.

The CDR3 loop is CASSLVAEMETQYF. In DNA, the CDR3 is TGCGCCAGCAGCTTGGTTGCGGAAATGGAGACCCAGTACTTC. V is TRBV5-1 and J is TRBJ2-5; D not resolved. The V and J ends lost 0 bases and 5 bases respectively, with 11 bases between them. Germline V gene sequence: CDR1 SGHRS, CDR2 YFSETQ. CDR3 length equals 14 residues.

This clone was seen once. The chain recombines TRBV18 with TRBJ2-7, with TRBD1 matching 8 bases. The CDR3 consists of 14 residues. Germline CDR1 is KGHSH and CDR2 is LQKENI. The ends lost 3 bases at V and 5 bases at J; junction bases unmatched: 6. CDR3 amino acids: CASSPGTGPDEQYF. In DNA form, the CDR3 reads TGTGCCAGCTCACCCGGGACAGGACCGGACGAGCAGTACTTC.

This chain links TRBV5-6 with TRBJ1-2; no clear D gene. The V and J ends lost 2 bases and 0 bases respectively, with 8 bases between them. CDR1 and CDR2 from the germline V gene are SGHDT and YYEEEE. The CDR3 spans 14 residues. CDR3 nucleotides: TGTGCCAGCAGCTTTGGAGAGACTAACTATGGCTACACCTTC. Translating gives CASSFGETNYGYTF.

V usage is TRBV2 and J usage is TRBJ2-2, with a possible D match to TRBD1 (5 bases). From germline, CDR1 is SNHLY and CDR2 FYNNEI. V lost 9 bases and J 2 bases, leaving 16 bases between the germline ends. The CDR3 consists of 15 residues. CDR3 sequence reads: CASGRAGPNTGELFF. The CDR3 coding sequence is TGTGCCAGTGGAAGGGCAGGGCCAAACACCGGGGAGCTGTTTTTT.

This clone was counted a few times. This sequence joins TRBV19 and TRBJ1-1; D is undetermined. Germline-derived CDR1 and CDR2 are LNHDA and SQIVND (reference sequence). The V end was cut by 10 bases, the J end by 0 bases, with 15 bases between. This CDR3 has 14 residues. CDR3 amino acids: CATKPAALNTEAFF. CDR3 sequence (DNA): TGTGCCACCAAGCCGGCGGCGTTGAACACTGAAGCTTTCTTT.

This chain connects TRBV29-1 to TRBJ2-2, with 9 bases that match TRBD2. CDR1 and CDR2 (germline): SQVTM, ANQGSEA. V trimming: 5 bases; J trimming: 1 base; junction bases outside the gene matches: 2. The CDR3 has 14 residues. The CDR3 bases are TGCAGCGTTAAGACTAGCGGGAACACCGGGGAGCTGTTTTTT. This gives the protein CSVKTSGNTGELFF.

The V gene is TRBV30, the J gene TRBJ1-1, with D maybe TRBD1 (6 bases). The CDR3 is 15 amino acids. Trimming stripped 3 bases from V and 0 bases from J, with 14 bases between. Germline values: CDR1 GTSNPN, CDR2 SVGIG (reference sequence). The CDR3 DNA follows: TGTGCCTGGAGCCGGGGGGGGCTAATGAACACTGAAGCTTTCTTT. This translates into CAWSRGGLMNTEAFF.

The chain is built from TRBV5-1 and TRBJ2-7; D is unclear. The length of the CDR3 is 14 residues. Trimming removed 0 bases at V and 0 bases at J, with 7 bases between. The germline V gene encodes CDR1 SGHRS and CDR2 YFSETQ. As DNA, the CDR3 is TGCGCCAGCAGCTTGGCGGCTTACTCCTACGAGCAGTACTTC. Its translation is CASSLAAYSYEQYF.

J is TRBJ2-7 and V is TRBV6-5, with TRBD1 as a possible D gene (5 bases). Germline V gene data show CDR1 as MNHEY and CDR2 as SVGAGI. The CDR3 loop spans 12 amino acids. Trimming cost V 7 bases and J 12 bases, with 19 bases left between them. In nucleotides, the CDR3 is TGTGCCAGCACCCAAGTCCCAGGGAATACGTACTTC. Amino acids: CASTQVPGNTYF.

The V and J genes are TRBV27 and TRBJ1-1; D gene ambiguous. The CDR3 covers 14 residues. Germline V gene sequence: CDR1 MNHEY, CDR2 SMNVEV (reference sequence). The V gene lost 2 bases and the J gene lost 4 bases, with 11 bases spanning the gap. Here the CDR3 reads CASSLRSDRTEAFF. CDR3 bases: TGTGCCAGCAGTTTAAGGTCGGATCGCACTGAAGCTTTCTTT.

This chain links TRBV7-2 with TRBJ2-1; the D call may be TRBD1 or TRBD2 (5 bases each). Trimming took off 5 bases at V and 5 bases at J, with 13 bases between the two ends. The CDR3 runs to 14 residues. The germline gives CDR1 SGHTA, CDR2 FQGNSA. In nucleotides, the CDR3 is TGTGCCAGCAGCCAATCCGGGACGAACAATGAGCAGTTCTTC. Its translation: CASSQSGTNNEQFF.

This clone has a single count. The rearrangement joins TRBV10-3 to TRBJ1-1; D is perhaps TRBD1 (5 bases). Germline V lookup: CDR1 ENHRY, CDR2 SYGVKD. This CDR3 is 17 amino acids long. The V and J ends lost 0 bases and 2 bases respectively, with 16 bases between them. This CDR3 reads CAISESFEGSLNTEAFF. The CDR3 nucleotides read TGTGCCATCAGTGAGTCGTTCGAGGGGTCGCTCAACACTGAAGCTTTCTTT.

The chain is built from TRBV5-1 and TRBJ1-1; D ambiguous. With 3 bases removed from V and 4 bases from J, the gap between germline ends came to 10 bases. Germline CDR1 reads SGHRS; CDR2 reads YFSETQ. The CDR3 spans 13 residues. CDR3 coding DNA: TGCGCCAGCAGCTACTTTCCCGGCACTGAAGCTTTCTTT. Encoded protein: CASSYFPGTEAFF.

A few counts support this clone. The chain links TRBV5-4 to TRBJ2-3; TRBD1 aligns across 9 bases. V gave up 3 bases and J gave up 1 base; unmatched junction bases: 3. CDR1 and CDR2 (germline): SGHNT, YYREEE (reference sequence). The CDR3 covers 15 residues. CDR3 coding DNA: TGTGCCAGCAGCTCCCGGGACAGGGGCACAGATACGCAGTATTTT. Its translation is CASSSRDRGTDTQYF.

The genes are TRBV5-6 and TRBJ2-5; tentative D call: TRBD2 (6 bases). The length of the CDR3 is 14 residues. The germline CDR1 and CDR2 sequences are SGHDT and YYEEEE. V lost 0 bases to trimming and J lost 5 bases, with 11 bases between them. As DNA, the CDR3 is TGTGCCAGCAGCTTGGGTCTAGCGTTGGAGACCCAGTACTTC. It is translated as CASSLGLALETQYF. The entire variable domain, with the rest obtained from reference TRBV5-6 and TRBJ2-5, is as follows: DAGVTQSPTHLIKTRGQQVTLRCSPKSGHDTVSWYQQALGQGPQFIFQYYEEEERQRGNFPDRFSGHQFPNYSSELNVNALLLGDSALYLCASSLGLALETQYFGPGTRLLVL.

This chain links TRBV7-9 with TRBJ1-2; D is perhaps TRBD1 (5 bases). Germline loops: CDR1 SEHNR, CDR2 FQNEAQ (reference sequence). CDR3 length equals 14 residues. With 4 bases removed from V and 8 bases from J, the gap between germline ends came to 17 bases. Here the CDR3 reads CASSSPGQGRGYTF. The DNA for the CDR3 is TGTGCCAGCAGCTCGCCGGGGCAGGGACGGGGCTACACCTTC.

The chain employs TRBV5-1 and TRBJ2-5, with TRBD2 as a possible D gene (6 bases). V lost 0 bases and J lost 1, with 10 bases in between. The germline V gene has CDR1 SGHRS and CDR2 YFSETQ. This CDR3 is 15 amino acids long. The CDR3 region is CASSLGGGIQETQYF. The CDR3 nucleotides read TGCGCCAGCAGCTTGGGTGGCGGGATCCAAGAGACCCAGTACTTC.

V is TRBV7-6 and J is TRBJ1-5; possible D gene TRBD1, 6 bases. This CDR3 region has 19 residues. The ends were cut back, 3 bases at V and 7 bases at J, with 28 bases in the middle. Germline lookup yields CDR1 SGHVS and CDR2 FNYEAQ. This CDR3 is CASSLPPLINQGLVQPQHF. CDR3 nucleotide sequence: TGTGCCAGCAGCTTGCCCCCGCTCATTAACCAGGGGTTGGTGCAGCCCCAGCATTTT.

This chain connects TRBV5-1 to TRBJ1-5, with D unresolved. Trimming shortened V by 6 bases and J by 3 bases, and 10 bases separated the two germline ends. This CDR3 is 13 amino acids long. Germline CDR1 is SGHRS and CDR2 is YFSETQ. The CDR3: CASNDGPNQPQHF. CDR3 coding DNA: TGCGCCAGCAACGACGGGCCCAATCAGCCCCAGCATTTT. Drawing the rest from reference TRBV5-1 and TRBJ1-5, the complete variable domain is KAGVTQTPRYLIKTRGQQVTLSCSPISGHRSVSWYQQTPGQGLQFLFEYFSETQRNKGNFPGRFSGRQFSNSRSEMNVSTLELGDSALYLCASNDGPNQPQHFGDGTRLSIL.

In its sample, this clone was seen a few times. The gene calls are TRBV28 and TRBJ2-7; TRBD2 aligns across 12 bases. Germline V gives CDR1 MDHEN, CDR2 SYDVKM. V gave up 6 bases and J gave up 4 bases; unmatched junction bases: 1. The CDR3 contains 13 residues. In nucleotides, the CDR3 is TGTGCCAGCAGAACTAGCGGGGGGTACGAGCAGTACTTC. It is translated as CASRTSGGYEQYF.

This clone was observed a few times. The chain recombines TRBV27 with TRBJ2-7; 9 bases align to TRBD1. The CDR3 is made up of 15 amino acids. The ends lost 5 bases at V and 4 bases at J; junction bases unmatched: 9. Germline CDR1 reads MNHEY; CDR2 reads SMNVEV (reference sequence). The CDR3 DNA reads TGTGCCAGCAGTCTCAGCTCCGGGACAGGGTACGAGCAGTACTTC. It specifies CASSLSSGTGYEQYF.

The V and J genes are TRBV2 and TRBJ1-4; D remains ambiguous. CDR1 and CDR2 (germline): SNHLY, FYNNEI. V lost 6 bases and J lost 5, with 16 bases in between. The CDR3 runs 15 residues. The CDR3, as DNA: TGTGCCAGCAGCCCAAGCCGGGCCGAAAATGAAAAACTGTTTTTT. The encoded protein is CASSPSRAENEKLFF.

The J gene is TRBJ2-5, the V gene TRBV6-5, with a possible D match to TRBD2 (6 bases). CDR1 is MNHEY, CDR2 SVGAGI, per germline. The V gene lost 7 bases and the J gene lost 2 bases, with 17 bases spanning the gap. CDR3 size: 15 residues. CDR3 amino acids: CASTVMLGGQETQYF. The CDR3 nucleotides read TGTGCCAGCACCGTGATGCTGGGGGGACAAGAGACCCAGTACTTC.

The chain has TRBV7-8 and TRBJ2-7; TRBD2 aligns across 9 bases. J gave up 4 bases and V 2 bases, and 3 bases lay outside the gene matches. Germline V gene sequence: CDR1 SGHVS, CDR2 FQNEAQ. The CDR3 has 14 residues. Here the CDR3 reads CASSLFSGSYEQYF. The CDR3 DNA is TGTGCCAGCAGCTTATTTAGCGGGAGTTACGAGCAGTACTTC.

The chain links TRBV5-4 to TRBJ2-7; D not resolved. This CDR3 region has 15 residues. V lost 2 bases to trimming and J lost 2 bases, with 14 bases between them. In germline, CDR1 is SGHNT, CDR2 YYREEE (reference sequence). This chain's CDR3 is CASSFSLEVPYEQYF. DNA of the CDR3: TGTGCCAGCAGCTTCAGCCTAGAGGTCCCCTACGAGCAGTACTTC.

This clone was seen a handful of times. This chain links TRBV4-3 with TRBJ2-7, with 14 bases aligning to TRBD2. The CDR3 runs to 14 residues. Germline values: CDR1 LGHNA, CDR2 YSLEER. With V trimmed by 5 bases and J by 6 bases, 3 bases remained unmatched. This CDR3 reads CASSLTSGRAEQYF. Here the CDR3 DNA reads TGCGCCAGCAGCTTGACTAGCGGGAGGGCCGAGCAGTACTTC.

The chain employs TRBV6-4 and TRBJ1-3; 9 nucleotides align to TRBD1. Germline lookup yields CDR1 MRHNA and CDR2 SNTAGT. V shed 7 bases, J shed 4 bases, and the junction held 5 bases outside the gene matches. The CDR3 contains 14 residues. CDR3 nucleotides: TGTGCCAGCATACAGGGGGCTTTAGGAAACACCATATATTTT. Translating gives CASIQGALGNTIYF.

This chain connects TRBV2 to TRBJ2-7, with D hard to call. Germline lookup yields CDR1 SNHLY and CDR2 FYNNEI. V lost 2 bases and J 0 bases, leaving 5 bases between the germline ends. The length of the CDR3 is 13 residues. The CDR3 bases are TGTGCCAGCAGTGAACAAAGCTCCTACGAGCAGTACTTC. Amino acid sequence: CASSEQSSYEQYF.

This rearrangement joins TRBV27 to TRBJ2-7, with D possibly being TRBD1 (6 bases). Germline lookup yields CDR1 MNHEY and CDR2 SMNVEV (reference sequence). V gave up 2 bases and J gave up 0 bases, with 11 bases separating them. This CDR3 is built from 15 residues. CDR3 loop: CASSLGRTASYEQYF. The CDR3 coding sequence is TGTGCCAGCAGTTTAGGGCGGACAGCCTCCTACGAGCAGTACTTC.

J is TRBJ1-5 and V is TRBV7-8; D not resolved. The V gene lost 0 bases and the J gene lost 3 bases, with 12 bases spanning the gap. The CDR3 covers 16 residues. Germline V gene lookup returns CDR1 SGHVS and CDR2 FQNEAQ. The CDR3 is CASSLANQRVNQPQHF. In DNA, the CDR3 is TGTGCCAGCAGCTTAGCGAATCAGCGGGTCAATCAGCCCCAGCATTTT.

The CDR3: CASSLEGGNGYTF. CDR3 coding DNA: TGTGCCAGCAGCTTAGAAGGGGGGAATGGCTACACCTTC. The chain is built from TRBV7-9 and TRBJ1-2; possible D gene TRBD1, 6 bases. This CDR3 is built from 13 residues. Germline V gene lookup returns CDR1 SEHNR and CDR2 FQNEAQ (reference sequence). Trimming took off 1 base at V and 6 bases at J, with 9 bases between the two ends.